Following are 26 T cell receptor beta chains from one sample sequenced in a study of T cells in Graves' hyperthyroidism and ophthalmopathy. RNA transcripts provided the source from which TCR beta CDR3 regions were amplified. A first-round RT-PCR of the TCR CDR3 used the HTBI primer set. TCRdb independently ran MiXCR on the multiplex PCR reads; one entry per CDR3 protein. The repertoire includes around 720,000 distinct CDR3 sequences, 30% to 40% of them detected once, and around 30% sits in the top ten. Sequencing was performed on blood. The receptor set was obtained from a woman aged 40 to 50 with Graves' hyperthyroidism.

This clonotype was counted at least ten times. V is TRBV10-3 and J is TRBJ1-2; D uncertain. Trimming left V 2 bases short and J 8 bases short, with 18 bases between. This CDR3 is 15 amino acids long. Germline V lookup: CDR1 ENHRY, CDR2 SYGVKD. The CDR3 DNA is TGTGCCATCAGTGAGCCGGTACGGGGTGTTGTAGGCTACACCTTC. Translated, it gives CAISEPVRGVVGYTF.

The chain recombines TRBV6-6 with TRBJ2-7; a possible D gene is TRBD1 (6 bases). CDR1 is MNHNY and CDR2 is SVGAGI in the germline V gene (reference sequence). The CDR3 length is 16 residues. The V and J ends lost 4 bases and 0 bases respectively, with 16 bases between them. In DNA form, the CDR3 reads TGTGCCAGCAGTTTCTCTAGACAGGTGAGCTCCTACGAGCAGTACTTC. This codes for CASSFSRQVSSYEQYF.

With regard to this clonotype: Being one base from a much bigger clone, this may be a read error. The V and J genes are TRBV10-2 and TRBJ1-2; D gene ambiguous. This CDR3 comprises 16 residues. Germline V gives CDR1 WSHSY, CDR2 SAAADI. CDR3 coding DNA: TGCGCCAGCATGGGCCCTTGGGCCCCGGATAACTGTGGCTACACCTTC. Translation: CASMGPWAPDNCGYTF.

This clonotype appeared many times. This chain joins TRBV9 and TRBJ1-1; no clear D gene. The CDR3 has 13 residues. Germline-derived CDR1 and CDR2 are SGDLS and YYNGEE. V lost 0 bases to trimming and J lost 3 bases, with 6 bases between them. The CDR3 here is CASSVDVDTEAFF. CDR3 nucleotide sequence: TGTGCCAGCAGCGTAGATGTAGACACTGAAGCTTTCTTT.

This chain uses TRBV7-2 with TRBJ2-7; 10 nucleotides agree with TRBD1. CDR3 length: 13 amino acids. The V segment lost 10 bases and the J segment 6 bases; nucleotides outside the gene matches: 9. Germline V gene data show CDR1 as SGHTA and CDR2 as FQGNSA. Written as DNA, the CDR3 is TGTGCCACCGCGATTGGACAGGGGGGCGAGCAGTACTTC. Encoded protein: CATAIGQGGEQYF.

The chain joins TRBV12-3 or TRBV12-4 to TRBJ1-3; no definite D call. The length of the CDR3 is 16 residues. Trimming took 7 bases from V and 4 from J, leaving 20 bases between them. The CDR3 sequence: CASTTLAEAYGNTIYF. In DNA, the CDR3 is TGTGCCAGCACCACATTAGCCGAGGCATACGGAAACACCATATATTTT.

As regards this clonotype: A much larger clone lies one base from this, so it may be a read error. The chain has TRBV7-9 and TRBJ1-1; a weak D match, TRBD1 (5 bases). The CDR3 loop spans 14 amino acids. Germline CDR1 reads SEHNR; CDR2 reads FQNEAQ (reference sequence). The CDR3 protein is CASSVSQGGTEALF. The CDR3 DNA sequence: TGTGCCAGCAGCGTCTCTCAGGGCGGCACTGAAGCTCTCTTT.

This chain connects TRBV20-1 to TRBJ2-7; D unclear. The CDR3 runs to 13 residues. CDR1 is DFQATT and CDR2 is SNEGSKA in the germline V gene (reference sequence). V lost 8 bases, J lost 3 bases, and 17 bases lay in between. CDR3 coding DNA: TGCAGTTACTCGAATGGCATCGGCTACGAGCAGTACTTC. Amino acids: CSYSNGIGYEQYF.

This clonotype was seen ten or more times. J is TRBJ2-7 and V is TRBV14, with D perhaps TRBD1 or TRBD2 (5 bases each). CDR3 length equals 15 residues. CDR1 and CDR2 from the germline V gene are SGHDN and FVKESK. With 4 bases removed from V and 1 base from J, the gap between germline ends came to 14 bases. CDR3 sequence: CASSRTGTASYEQYF. CDR3 bases: TGTGCCAGCAGCCGAACCGGGACCGCATCCTACGAGCAGTACTTC. Full variable domain (rest looked up from reference TRBV14 and TRBJ2-7): EAGVTQFPSHSVIEKGQTVTLRCDPISGHDNLYWYRRVMGKEIKFLLHFVKESKQDESGMPNNRFLAERTGGTYSTLKVQPAELEDSGVYFCASSRTGTASYEQYFGPGTRLTVT.

Ten or more counts support this clonotype. The chain joins TRBV12-3 or TRBV12-4 to TRBJ1-2; the D is unclear. The V and J ends lost 1 base and 7 bases respectively, with 7 bases between them. The length of the CDR3 is 12 residues. The CDR3 nucleotides are TGTGCCAGCAGTTTAGAGGGCTTTGGCTACACCTTC. It yields the protein CASSLEGFGYTF.

V and J are TRBV6-1 and TRBJ2-7; D is undetermined. CDR1 and CDR2 from the germline V gene are MNHNS and SASEGT. The germline V and J ends were trimmed by 7 bases and 5 bases, with 12 bases remaining between them. This CDR3 spans 12 amino acids. The chain's CDR3 is CASNGDWDEQYF. CDR3 sequence (DNA): TGTGCCAGCAATGGGGATTGGGACGAGCAGTACTTC.

The chain joins TRBV4-2 to TRBJ2-7; D call uncertain. Germline-derived CDR1 and CDR2 are LGHNA and YNFKEQ. The CDR3 consists of 14 residues. With 1 base removed from V and 0 bases from J, the gap between germline ends came to 7 bases. CDR3 DNA sequence: TGTGCCAGCAGCCAAGTCACAAACTCCTACGAGCAGTACTTC. Its protein product is CASSQVTNSYEQYF.

This clonotype has a handful of counts. CDR3 DNA sequence: TGTGCCAGCAGCCTCTCCGGGACTAGGTCAGATACGCAGTATTTT. Its protein product is CASSLSGTRSDTQYF. V is TRBV7-9 and J is TRBJ2-3; 8 nucleotides agree with TRBD2. CDR1 and CDR2 from the germline V gene are SEHNR and FQNEAQ (reference sequence). The length of the CDR3 is 15 residues. Trimming removed 5 bases from V and 4 bases from J; junction bases left unmatched: 8.

This chain joins TRBV7-9 and TRBJ2-7, with D perhaps matching TRBD1 (6 bases). Germline V lookup: CDR1 SEHNR, CDR2 FQNEAQ (reference sequence). CDR3 length: 13 residues. With 5 bases removed from V and 3 bases from J, the gap between germline ends came to 11 bases. Here the CDR3 reads CASSPKGVYEQYF. The CDR3 nucleotides are TGTGCCAGCAGCCCGAAGGGGGTCTACGAGCAGTACTTC.

V gene TRBV4-2 combines with J gene TRBJ2-1; 12 nucleotides line up with TRBD2. V lost 4 bases to trimming and J lost 4 bases; unmatched junction nucleotides: 5. This CDR3 region has 16 residues. The germline V gene encodes CDR1 LGHNA and CDR2 YNFKEQ. The CDR3 sequence is CASSPRLAGEYNEQFF. The CDR3 DNA reads TGTGCCAGCAGCCCAAGACTAGCGGGAGAATACAATGAGCAGTTCTTC.

This clonotype was seen at least ten times. V gene TRBV19 combines with J gene TRBJ1-2, with unresolved D. CDR3 size: 13 residues. V shed 9 bases and J shed 0 bases, with 11 bases lying between them. Germline V gene lookup returns CDR1 LNHDA and CDR2 SQIVND (reference sequence). The DNA for the CDR3 is TGTGCCAGCAGCTTAGCTACTAACTATGGCTACACCTTC. It translates to CASSLATNYGYTF.

This clonotype was counted many times. The V and J genes are TRBV10-3 and TRBJ1-3; 7 bases map to TRBD1. Germline V CDR1 and CDR2: ENHRY, SYGVKD. The J segment lost 4 bases and the V segment lost 5 bases, leaving 2 bases of the junction unmatched. The length of the CDR3 is 13 residues. CDR3 DNA: TGTGCCATCAGTAAGACAGGGGGAAACACCATATATTTT. This encodes CAISKTGGNTIYF.

For this clonotype: A single base separates this from a much larger clone, so it may be a read error. The rearrangement joins TRBV10-2 to TRBJ1-2, with 9 bases matching TRBD1. Per germline, CDR1 WSHSY and CDR2 SAAADI. The CDR3 is made up of 15 amino acids. DNA of the CDR3: TGTGCCAGCAGCGTCCCCGGGACAGGGTTGCATGGCTACACCTTC. It codes for CASSVPGTGLHGYTF.

Many counts were recorded for this clonotype. The chain combines TRBV2 with TRBJ1-1; tentatively, D is TRBD1 (6 bases). V lost 1 base and J lost 11, with 11 bases in between. CDR3 length equals 12 residues. Germline CDR1 reads SNHLY; CDR2 reads FYNNEI. CDR3 nucleotide sequence: TGTGCCAGCAGTGAAGAAAGGGGACATGCTTTCTTT. Its translation: CASSEERGHAFF.

The chain combines TRBV7-3 with TRBJ2-5; 7 bases are shared with TRBD1. The CDR3 has 14 amino acids. The J segment lost 5 bases and the V segment lost 6 bases, leaving 9 bases of the junction unmatched. The germline V gene encodes CDR1 SGHTA and CDR2 FQGTGA. This CDR3 reads CASRPRQGLETQYF. The CDR3, as DNA: TGTGCCAGCAGACCTCGACAGGGTCTTGAGACCCAGTACTTC.

This chain connects TRBV25-1 to TRBJ2-2, with TRBD1 as a possible D gene (5 bases). The V gene's germline CDR1 is MGHDK and CDR2 SYGVNS. Trimming left V 2 bases short and J 8 bases short, with 12 bases between. CDR3 length equals 14 residues. The CDR3 protein is CASSEQVKGGELFF. The CDR3 region has the DNA TGTGCCAGCAGTGAACAGGTCAAGGGGGGGGAGCTGTTTTTT. The complete variable domain, with remaining parts taken from reference TRBV25-1 and TRBJ2-2, reads EADIYQTPRYLVIGTGKKITLECSQTMGHDKMYWYQQDPGMELHLIHYSYGVNSTEKGDLSSESTVSRIRTEHFPLTLESARPSHTSQYLCASSEQVKGGELFFGEGSRLTVL.

Remarks on this clonotype: A clone one base away is much larger, so this may be a read error. V and J are TRBV19 and TRBJ1-1, with D perhaps matching TRBD1 (5 bases). Germline CDR1 is LNHDA and CDR2 is SQIVND (reference sequence). The CDR3 is made up of 13 amino acids. CDR3 bases: TGTGCCATTAGTTCAGGGTGGGTCACTGAAGCTTTCTTT. Residues: CAISSGWVTEAFF. The variable domain in full, completed from reference TRBV19 and TRBJ1-1, reads DGGITQSPKYLFRKEGQNVTLSCEQNLNHDAMYWYRQDPGQGLRLIYYSQIVNDFQKGDIAEGYSVSREKKESFPLTVTSAQKNPTAFYLCAISSGWVTEAFFGQGTRLTVV.

A remark on this clonotype: One end of the junction is discordant with germline, which a read error may explain. CDR3 region: CASSQDSRTDYYEQYF. CDR3 coding DNA: TGCGCCAGCAGCCAAGATTCGAGGACTGACTACTACGAGCAGTACTTC. The chain links TRBV5-5 to TRBJ2-7, with D perhaps TRBD2 (5 bases). The CDR3 sequence is 16 residues long. CDR1 SGHKS and CDR2 YYEKEE come from the germline V gene (reference sequence).

This chain connects TRBV6-5 to TRBJ2-5; D gene uncertain. The J call may be faulty, since TRBJ2-1 better matches the DNA end. Germline loops: CDR1 MNHEY, CDR2 SVGAGI. The CDR3 totals 13 residues. CDR3 sequence: CASSYRSGDEQFF. The CDR3 DNA reads as TGTGCCAGCAGTTATAGGTCGGGCGATGAGCAGTTCTTC.

Of note for this clonotype: A much larger clone lies one base from this, so it may be a read error. The genes are TRBV5-1 and TRBJ2-5, with D unclear. The CDR3 totals 11 residues. Germline CDR1 reads SGHRS; CDR2 reads YFSETQ. V was pared by 4 bases and J by 7 bases, with 8 bases between. CDR3 bases: TGCGCCAGCAGCAAGGATGTGACCCAGTACTTC. Amino acids: CASSKDVTQYF. The complete variable domain, with remaining parts taken from reference TRBV5-1 and TRBJ2-5, reads KAGVTQTPRYLIKTRGQQVTLSCSPISGHRSVSWYQQTPGQGLQFLFEYFSETQRNKGNFPGRFSGRQFSNSRSEMNVSTLELGDSALYLCASSKDVTQYFGPGTRLLVL.

This clonotype has more than one count but fewer than ten. V gene TRBV7-2 combines with J gene TRBJ1-1; D is unresolved. The germline gives CDR1 SGHTA, CDR2 FQGNSA. CDR3 length equals 12 residues. V lost 3 bases and J lost 6, with 8 bases in between. CDR3 nucleotide sequence: TGTGCCAGCAGCTTCGGGTGGGCTGAAGCTTTCTTT. Protein: CASSFGWAEAFF. The variable domain in full, with the rest retrieved from reference TRBV7-2 and TRBJ1-1, is GAGVSQSPSNKVTEKGKDVELRCDPISGHTALYWYRQSLGQGLEFLIYFQGNSAPDKSGLPSDRFSAERTGGSVSTLTIQRTQQEDSAVYLCASSFGWAEAFFGQGTRLTVV.